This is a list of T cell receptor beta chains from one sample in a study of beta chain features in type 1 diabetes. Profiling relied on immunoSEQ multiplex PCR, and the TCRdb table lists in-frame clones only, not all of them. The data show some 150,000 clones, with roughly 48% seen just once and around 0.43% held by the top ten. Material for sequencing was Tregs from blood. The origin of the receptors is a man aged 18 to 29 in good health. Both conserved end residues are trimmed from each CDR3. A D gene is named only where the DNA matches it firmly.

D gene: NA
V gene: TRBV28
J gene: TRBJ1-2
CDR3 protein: ASRSPASGRKGYT

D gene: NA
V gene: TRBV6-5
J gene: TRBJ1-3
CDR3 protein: ASSYAGSGNTIY

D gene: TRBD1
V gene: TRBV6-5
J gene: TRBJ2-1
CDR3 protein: ASSYEGQGFDEQF

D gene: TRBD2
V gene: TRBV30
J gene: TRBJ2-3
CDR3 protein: AWTRLAGATDTQY

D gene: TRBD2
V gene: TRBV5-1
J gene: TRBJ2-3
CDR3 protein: ASSGSGGDTQY

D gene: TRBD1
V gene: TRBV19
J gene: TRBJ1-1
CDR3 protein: ASSMRGLKAF

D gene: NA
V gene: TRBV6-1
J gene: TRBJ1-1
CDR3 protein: ASSEPGSGTEAF

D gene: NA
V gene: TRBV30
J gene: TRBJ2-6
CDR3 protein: AWSVGGSGGANVLT

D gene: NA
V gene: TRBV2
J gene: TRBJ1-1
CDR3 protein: ASSDTIWQTEAF

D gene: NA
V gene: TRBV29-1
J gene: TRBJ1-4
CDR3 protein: SVEDNNEKLF

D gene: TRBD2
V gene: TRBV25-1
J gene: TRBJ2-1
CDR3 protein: ATGTRRGGSYNEQF

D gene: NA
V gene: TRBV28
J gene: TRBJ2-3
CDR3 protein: ASSSGQDTQY

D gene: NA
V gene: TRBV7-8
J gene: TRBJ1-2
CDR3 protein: ASSSGRGYGYT

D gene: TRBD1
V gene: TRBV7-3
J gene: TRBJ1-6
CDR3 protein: ASSLNGQGASNSPLH

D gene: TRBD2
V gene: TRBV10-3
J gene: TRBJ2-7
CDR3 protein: AIASVAGDKN

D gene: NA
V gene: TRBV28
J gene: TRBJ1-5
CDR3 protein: ASSSPFGGNQPQH

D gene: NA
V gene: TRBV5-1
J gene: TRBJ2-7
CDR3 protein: ASSDRESLYEQY

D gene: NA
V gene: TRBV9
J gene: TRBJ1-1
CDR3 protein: ASSPEGGGRAF

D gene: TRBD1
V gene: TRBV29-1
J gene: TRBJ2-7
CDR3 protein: SVADLGQGGHEQY

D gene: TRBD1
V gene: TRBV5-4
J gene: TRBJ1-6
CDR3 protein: ASSLNRGANSPLH

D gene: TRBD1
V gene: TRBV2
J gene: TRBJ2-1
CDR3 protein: ASRDRVVSYNEQF

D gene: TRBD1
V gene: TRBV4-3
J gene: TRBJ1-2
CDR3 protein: ASSQVQGQGFGYT

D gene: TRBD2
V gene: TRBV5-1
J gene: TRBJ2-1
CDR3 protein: ASSLRPGGALF

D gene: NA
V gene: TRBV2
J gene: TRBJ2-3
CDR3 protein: ASSFSFDTDTQY

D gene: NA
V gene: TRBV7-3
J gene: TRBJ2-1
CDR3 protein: ASSASSRDNEQF

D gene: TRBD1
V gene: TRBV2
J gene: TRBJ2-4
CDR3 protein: ASNPTGGTNIQY

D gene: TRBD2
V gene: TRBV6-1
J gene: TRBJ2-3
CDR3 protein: ASIQRRGSTDTQY

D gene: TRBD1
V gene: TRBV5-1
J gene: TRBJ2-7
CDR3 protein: ASSLALGGPYEQY

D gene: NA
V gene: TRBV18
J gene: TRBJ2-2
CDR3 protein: ASSPRTANTGELF

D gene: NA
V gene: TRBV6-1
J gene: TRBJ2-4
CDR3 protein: ASSARGGPLAKNIQY

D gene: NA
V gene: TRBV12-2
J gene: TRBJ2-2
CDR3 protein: ASRQSLAGGPGGELF

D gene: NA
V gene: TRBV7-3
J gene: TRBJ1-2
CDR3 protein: ASSFRGPYDYGYT

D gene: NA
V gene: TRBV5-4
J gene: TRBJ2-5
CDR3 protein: ASSSGLAQETQY

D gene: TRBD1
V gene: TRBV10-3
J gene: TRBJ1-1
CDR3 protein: AISEGVWTGTEAF

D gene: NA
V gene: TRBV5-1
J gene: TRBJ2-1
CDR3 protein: ASSLGGVRSYNEQF

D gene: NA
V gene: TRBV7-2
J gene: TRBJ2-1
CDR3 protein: ASSLASAGLRNEQF

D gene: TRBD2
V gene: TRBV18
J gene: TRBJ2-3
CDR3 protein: ASSPTSGGFQLVRTDTQY

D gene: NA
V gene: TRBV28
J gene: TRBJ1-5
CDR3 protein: ASMGRYSSGQPQH